What follows are 15 T cell receptor beta chains derived from one specimen sequenced in a study of OX40 agonist ivuxolimab in advanced cancers. The data were produced by immunoSEQ multiplex PCR, yet TCRdb's version contains in-frame clones alone and is incomplete. The repertoire holds 15,000 to 20,000 clones, with 75% to 90% as singletons. Sequenced here: CD4+ or CD8+ T cells sorted from blood, sampled in a trial of the OX40 agonist ivuxolimab. All receptors come from an adult with an advanced solid tumor such as melanoma, head and neck, liver or kidney cancer.

The J gene is TRBJ2-2, the V gene TRBV6-1; 8 nucleotides match TRBD2. V was pared by 2 bases and J by 0 bases, with 17 bases of the junction left unmatched. The germline V gene encodes CDR1 MNHNS and CDR2 SASEGT. CDR3 length: 21 residues. In DNA form, the CDR3 reads TGTGCCAGCAGTGAAAGGCTCGGGGGGGCGGGAGTAAACGCGAACACCGGGGAGCTGTTTTTT. The encoded protein is CASSERLGGAGVNANTGELFF.

The gene calls are TRBV7-9 and TRBJ2-5; D gene unclear. The length of the CDR3 is 12 residues. Germline-derived CDR1 and CDR2 are SEHNR and FQNEAQ (reference sequence). V gave up 7 bases and J gave up 5 bases, with 11 bases separating them. The DNA for the CDR3 is TGTGCCAGCACCCTGGAAGCGGAGACCCAGTACTTC. Translated, it gives CASTLEAETQYF.

CDR3 in DNA: TGTGCCACTCAATCACAGGGGAAGGAAGAGACCCAGTACTTC. Translation: CATQSQGKEETQYF. This chain uses TRBV2 with TRBJ2-5, with 7 nucleotides matching TRBD1. CDR3 size: 14 residues. With 10 bases clipped from V and 3 bases from J, the junction kept 11 bases outside the gene matches. The germline CDR1 and CDR2 sequences are SNHLY and FYNNEI.

The CDR3 bases are TGTGCCAGCAGCCAAACCCGGTACAGGGACGGGGCCAACGTCCTGACTTTC. This encodes CASSQTRYRDGANVLTF. J is TRBJ2-6 and V is TRBV4-2; D might be TRBD1 (6 bases). Looked up from germline, CDR1 is LGHNA and CDR2 is YNFKEQ. The CDR3 has 17 amino acids. Trimming took off 2 bases at V and 4 bases at J, with 15 bases between the two ends.

The rearrangement links TRBV7-2 to TRBJ2-4; 7 nucleotides line up with TRBD2. There are 13 residues in the CDR3. Trimming at V came to 5 bases and at J to 8 bases, leaving 6 bases not matched to a gene. The germline CDR1 and CDR2 sequences are SGHTA and FQGNSA. The CDR3 sequence: CASSPLGGDIQYF. CDR3 sequence (DNA): TGTGCCAGCAGCCCGCTGGGGGGGGACATTCAGTACTTC.

This chain connects TRBV27 to TRBJ2-5; D is undetermined. V lost 2 bases and J lost 4, with 5 bases in between. This CDR3 region has 12 residues. Germline CDR1 and CDR2: MNHEY and SMNVEV (reference sequence). CDR3 amino acids: CASSLRGETQYF. CDR3 bases: TGTGCCAGCAGTTTACGCGGAGAGACCCAGTACTTC.

This CDR3 is CASSLRTERSYEQYF. DNA for the CDR3: TGTGCCAGCAGCCTACGGACGGAACGCTCCTACGAGCAATACTTC. This chain links TRBV28 with TRBJ2-5, with D unresolved. Per the germline V gene, CDR1 is MDHEN and CDR2 is SYDVKM. Trimming left V 6 bases short and J 14 bases short, with 28 bases between. The CDR3 is 15 amino acids.

The chain combines TRBV19 with TRBJ2-4; possible D gene TRBD1, 5 bases. The V gene lost 5 bases and the J gene lost 3 bases, with 20 bases spanning the gap. Germline CDR1 and CDR2: LNHDA and SQIVND (reference sequence). CDR3 size: 17 residues. CDR3 in DNA: TGTGCCAGTAGTCCCGAGGTCCAGGCAGGGCTCAAAAACATTCAGTACTTC. It is translated as CASSPEVQAGLKNIQYF.

The chain is built from TRBV10-3 and TRBJ2-3; TRBD2 matches at 10 bases. CDR1 and CDR2 from the germline V gene are ENHRY and SYGVKD. V dropped 3 bases and J dropped 0; count of bases not matched to a gene: 9. The CDR3 runs to 18 residues. The CDR3 reads CAISERLAGESSTDTQYF. CDR3 coding DNA: TGTGCCATCAGTGAACGGCTAGCGGGAGAGTCAAGCACAGATACGCAGTATTTT.

This sequence joins TRBV7-3 and TRBJ2-7; the match to TRBD1 covers 7 bases. This CDR3 spans 14 amino acids. Losses at the gene ends were 5 bases for V and 5 bases for J; bases not matched to a gene: 9. The V gene's germline CDR1 is SGHTA and CDR2 FQGTGA. The CDR3 DNA sequence: TGTGCCAGCAGCCCGAGGGGGCAGGCCCACGAGCAGTACTTC. As protein: CASSPRGQAHEQYF.

The V call is TRBV2, the J call TRBJ2-7; 10 bases line up with TRBD1. The J segment lost 3 bases and the V segment lost 9 bases, leaving 8 bases of the junction unmatched. The CDR3 totals 14 residues. Looked up from germline, CDR1 is SNHLY and CDR2 is FYNNEI. CDR3 DNA sequence: TGTGCCAGTCAACCACGGGACAGGGGCTACGAGCAGTACTTC. Translated: CASQPRDRGYEQYF.

This sequence joins TRBV30 and TRBJ2-1; no definite D call. V gave up 3 bases and J gave up 6 bases, with 9 bases separating them. This CDR3 region has 12 residues. The germline gives CDR1 GTSNPN, CDR2 SVGIG (reference sequence). The CDR3, as DNA: TGTGCCTGGAGCGCACTCCCCAATGAGCAGTTCTTC. As protein: CAWSALPNEQFF.

This CDR3 is CASSLAVRTEAFF. CDR3 bases: TGTGCCAGCAGCTTAGCAGTGCGCACTGAAGCTTTCTTT. The chain carries TRBV11-2 and TRBJ1-1; D ambiguous. Per germline, CDR1 SGHAT and CDR2 FQNNGV. Between the trimmed V and J ends, which lost 1 base and 4 bases, there was a span of 7 bases. CDR3 length: 13 amino acids.

The V gene is TRBV27, the J gene TRBJ2-5; TRBD1 might be the D (5 bases). The CDR3 has 14 residues. Germline CDR1 and CDR2: MNHEY and SMNVEV (reference sequence). V was trimmed by 2 bases and J by 7 bases, leaving 14 bases between them. This chain's CDR3 is CASSLADSPGTQYF. CDR3 sequence (DNA): TGTGCCAGCAGTTTAGCCGACAGCCCGGGGACCCAGTACTTC.

This chain uses TRBV5-4 with TRBJ2-7, with D perhaps matching TRBD2 (5 bases). Trimming took off 4 bases at V and 0 bases at J, with 8 bases between the two ends. Germline CDR1 reads SGHNT; CDR2 reads YYREEE (reference sequence). The CDR3 has 13 residues. The CDR3 DNA is TGTGCCAGCAGCCCGGGGAGCTCCTACGAGCAGTACTTC. It codes for CASSPGSSYEQYF.